These T cell receptor beta chains were read from a single sample in a study of identifying expanded T cells in peripheral blood. Profiling relied on immunoSEQ multiplex PCR, and the TCRdb table lists in-frame clones only, not all of them. This table has around 91,000 clones, around 88% appearing once. The specimen was blood. These receptors all stem from a person aged 18 to 70 in good health. Both conserved end residues are part of each CDR3. The order of the fields is CDR3 DNA, CDR3 protein, V gene, D gene, J gene, clone size. D genes are given only for firm matches. Where a row states a size, it is once, few, many or the class of an expanded clone; other rows omit it.

TGCGCCAGCAGCCAATCCGGGACTTACACCGGGGAGCTGTTTTTT	CASSQSGTYTGELFF	TRBV4-3	NA	TRBJ2-2	few
TGTGCCAGCAGTCGTAGGGATGAGCAGTTCTTC	CASSRRDEQFF	TRBV6-5	NA	TRBJ2-1	NA
TGCGCCAGCAGCCAAGATTTGCCGGGAGCCGGGAATGAGCAGTTCTTC	CASSQDLPGAGNEQFF	TRBV4-3	NA	TRBJ2-1	NA
TGTGCCAGCAGTCAGGGACAGGGAGGCTCGGAAGCTTTCTTT	CASSQGQGGSEAFF	TRBV6-1	TRBD1	TRBJ1-1	NA
TGTGCCAGCAGCTCCCTATCGACAGGGGGAGGCACCGGGGAGCTGTTTTTT	CASSSLSTGGGTGELFF	TRBV7-3	TRBD1	TRBJ2-2	NA
TGTGCCAGCAGTTTATCCTCAGGGGGCGTTCAGCCCCAGCATTTT	CASSLSSGGVQPQHF	TRBV27	TRBD1	TRBJ1-5	NA
TGCGCCAGCAGCTTGGTGGGCGGCCGCACAGATACGCAGTATTTT	CASSLVGGRTDTQYF	TRBV5-1	NA	TRBJ2-3	once
TGTGCCAGCAGTTCGCCCGACAGGGGGCAGCACACCGGGGAGCTGTTTTTT	CASSSPDRGQHTGELFF	TRBV28	TRBD1	TRBJ2-2	NA
TGCGCCAGCAGCCAAGACCCTCAAGGGATTTATGGCTACACCTTC	CASSQDPQGIYGYTF	TRBV4-3	NA	TRBJ1-2	NA
TGTGCCAGCAGCCAAGAGGGGAACCGGGGTCCAGATACGCAGTATTTT	CASSQEGNRGPDTQYF	TRBV4-2	NA	TRBJ2-3	NA
TGTGCCAGCAGCCAAGGCGGAGGGGGGAGCTACGAGCAGTACTTC	CASSQGGGGSYEQYF	TRBV5-8	NA	TRBJ2-7	NA
TGCGCCAGCAGCTTGGCCGGGCAGAGCAATCAGCCCCAGCATTTT	CASSLAGQSNQPQHF	TRBV5-1	NA	TRBJ1-5	few
TGCGCCAGCACCCCTAGCGGGACGGGCGGGACAGATACGCAGTATTTT	CASTPSGTGGTDTQYF	TRBV5-1	TRBD2	TRBJ2-3	NA
TGTGCCAGCAGCGTAGCTTCCGACAGGGGACAAGAGACCCAGTACTTC	CASSVASDRGQETQYF	TRBV9	TRBD1	TRBJ2-5	NA
TGTGCCAGCAGTGCCATTACCGGTAACTCCTACGAGCAGTACTTC	CASSAITGNSYEQYF	TRBV11-2	NA	TRBJ2-7	NA
TGTGCCAGCAGCTTGGCCGGGAATAGCAATCAGCCCCAGCATTTT	CASSLAGNSNQPQHF	TRBV9	NA	TRBJ1-5	NA
TGTGCCAGCAGCTTAGCCCCCCCAGGGCGGGGGCGCTTGAACACTGAAGCTTTCTTT	CASSLAPPGRGRLNTEAFF	TRBV11-2	NA	TRBJ1-1	NA
TGTGCCAGCAGTTTCGGACGGATCCTTCCCTACGAGCAGTACTTC	CASSFGRILPYEQYF	TRBV28	NA	TRBJ2-7	NA
TGCGCCAGCAGCCAAGCAGGGAACACTGAAGCTTTCTTT	CASSQAGNTEAFF	TRBV4-1	NA	TRBJ1-1	once
TGTGCCAGCAGTCCCTCCCAGGACAGGGTCCCCTCGGTATTT	CASSPSQDRVPSVF	TRBV6-6	TRBD1	TRBJ1-1	NA
TGTGCCAGCAGCTCCCCTCGCCACGACGGACCGATGGGGTACGAGCAGTACTTC	CASSSPRHDGPMGYEQYF	TRBV7-9	NA	TRBJ2-7	NA
TGTGCCAGCAGTCCGACAGGGGGCCAAGAGACCCAGTACTTC	CASSPTGGQETQYF	TRBV28	TRBD1	TRBJ2-5	NA
TGCGCCAGCAGCCAAGCGGTCAGGGAAGAGACCCAGTACTTC	CASSQAVREETQYF	TRBV4-1	NA	TRBJ2-5	once
TGTGCCAGCAGTTTACCCACAGGGGGCGCGTTTAATGGCTACACCTTC	CASSLPTGGAFNGYTF	TRBV28	TRBD1	TRBJ1-2	once
TGTGCCAGCAGTGGGGGGACACGACTTAGATCCTACGAGCAGTACTTC	CASSGGTRLRSYEQYF	TRBV6-1	NA	TRBJ2-7	NA
TGTGCCAGCAGGCGGACTAGCGGGGTTTACGAGCAGTACTTC	CASRRTSGVYEQYF	TRBV6-1	TRBD2	TRBJ2-7	few
TGTGCCAGCAGCCCTCGTCCGGACTATGGCTACACCTTC	CASSPRPDYGYTF	TRBV7-9	NA	TRBJ1-2	NA
TGTGCCAGCAGGCCTGGGGCGGCCACTGAAGCTTTCTTT	CASRPGAATEAFF	TRBV6-6	NA	TRBJ1-1	NA
TGTGCCTGGAGTAGCCAGGGGAACACTGAAGCTTTCTTT	CAWSSQGNTEAFF	TRBV30	NA	TRBJ1-1	NA
TGTGCCAGCAGTCTACCAGGGGGCGCTGAGCAGTTCTTC	CASSLPGGAEQFF	TRBV6-6	TRBD1	TRBJ2-1	NA
TGTGCCAGGGACGGCAGCTCCTATAATTCACCCCTCCACTTT	CARDGSSYNSPLHF	TRBV30	NA	TRBJ1-6	NA
TGTGCCAGCAGCTACGGGACCCAAGCTAGCACAGATACGCAGTATTTT	CASSYGTQASTDTQYF	TRBV7-9	NA	TRBJ2-3	NA
TGTGCCAGTAGTAGGCCCCCGGGAGGGGGCTACAATGAGCAGTTCTTC	CASSRPPGGGYNEQFF	TRBV19	TRBD2	TRBJ2-1	once
TGTGCCAGCAGCTTTGGACAGGGGGCAGAAAAACTGTTTTTT	CASSFGQGAEKLFF	TRBV5-6	TRBD1	TRBJ1-4	NA
TGTGCCAGCAGCTTTTACGAGCAGTACTTC	CASSFYEQYF	TRBV5-4	NA	TRBJ2-7	NA
TGTGCCAGCAGTTCCGGACAGGGGGAAGATACGCAGTATTTT	CASSSGQGEDTQYF	TRBV6-4	TRBD1	TRBJ2-3	few
TGTGCCAGCGCGTGGGCAGAGAGCTCCTACGAGCAGTACTTC	CASAWAESSYEQYF	TRBV5-6	NA	TRBJ2-7	NA
TGTGCCAGCAGCACCGGGACTAACGAGCAGTACTTC	CASSTGTNEQYF	TRBV5-4	TRBD2	TRBJ2-7	NA
TGTGCCAGCAGCTGGACGGTTTCTGGGGCCAACGTCCTGACTTTC	CASSWTVSGANVLTF	TRBV5-8	NA	TRBJ2-6	NA
TGTGCCTGGAGTCCAGGGTCAGCTAACTATGGCTACACCTTC	CAWSPGSANYGYTF	TRBV30	NA	TRBJ1-2	NA
TGTGCCAGCAGTTACGTTTCCGGAGACACCGGGGAGCTGTTTTTT	CASSYVSGDTGELFF	TRBV6-5	NA	TRBJ2-2	NA
TGCGCCAGCAGCCCGTCCAACAGATATAATTCACCCCTCCACTTT	CASSPSNRYNSPLHF	TRBV5-1	NA	TRBJ1-6	NA
TGTGCCAGCAGTTTGACGCCGAGCAATCAGCCCCAGCATTTT	CASSLTPSNQPQHF	TRBV28	NA	TRBJ1-5	once
TGTGCCAGCAGCTCGGCACGGTACAATGAGCAGTTCTTC	CASSSARYNEQFF	TRBV7-3	NA	TRBJ2-1	NA
TGTGCCAGCAGCGAACGCTGGGTAGGCCGGGACTACTCCTACGAGCAGTACTTC	CASSERWVGRDYSYEQYF	TRBV21-1	NA	TRBJ2-7	once
TGCGCCAGCAGCTTGGCCGCCAGGTCCCAGGGGTCTTACGAGCAGTACTTC	CASSLAARSQGSYEQYF	TRBV5-1	NA	TRBJ2-7	NA
TGTGCCAGCAGTGAGGAGGGGAACTATGGCTACACCTTC	CASSEEGNYGYTF	TRBV6-1	NA	TRBJ1-2	NA
TGTGCCAGCAGCTTAAATGGGGGCTACGAGCAGTACTTC	CASSLNGGYEQYF	TRBV7-3	NA	TRBJ2-7	NA
TGTGCCAGCAGCTTGTGGGGGGTGAACACTGAAGCTTTCTTT	CASSLWGVNTEAFF	TRBV5-8	NA	TRBJ1-1	NA
TGTGCCAGCAGTTTAGGGGACTGGACTAGCACAGATACGCAGTATTTT	CASSLGDWTSTDTQYF	TRBV28	NA	TRBJ2-3	NA
TGTGCCAGCAGCTTGGCGGGTACACAGTCCTACGAGCAGTACTTC	CASSLAGTQSYEQYF	TRBV5-4	NA	TRBJ2-7	once
TGTGCCTGGAGTTGGGGAATCAACCTGAACACTGAAGCTTTCTTT	CAWSWGINLNTEAFF	TRBV30	NA	TRBJ1-1	NA
TGTGCCAGCAGTGGGACTAGCGGGTCCCCGAACACCGGGGAGCTGTTTTTT	CASSGTSGSPNTGELFF	TRBV6-4	TRBD2	TRBJ2-2	NA